Listed here are 7 T cell receptor beta chains from one sample, sequenced in a study of cytotoxic CD8 clonotypes in ibrutinib-treated CLL. TCRdb keeps only in-frame clones here, not all; method: immunoSEQ multiplex PCR. The sample holds about 24,000 clones; around four fifths are singletons and the top ten take 7% to 9.5%. Sequencing used PBMCs, obtained before ibrutinib treatment. Source of these receptors: a human donor with chronic lymphocytic leukemia.

In DNA form, the CDR3 reads TGTGCCAGCAGTTTTTTGGGACCGATCAATCAGCCCCAGCATTTT. This sequence encodes CASSFLGPINQPQHF. The genes are TRBV28 and TRBJ1-5, with TRBD1 as a possible D gene (5 bases). The germline V gene encodes CDR1 MDHEN and CDR2 SYDVKM. The CDR3 spans 15 residues. With 3 bases removed from V and 3 bases from J, the gap between germline ends came to 12 bases. Full variable domain (remainder filled in from reference TRBV28 and TRBJ1-5): DVKVTQSSRYLVKRTGEKVFLECVQDMDHENMFWYRQDPGLGLRLIYFSYDVKMKEKGDIPEGYSVSREKKERFSLILESASTNQTSMYLCASSFLGPINQPQHFGDGTRLSIL.

This clone was detected only a few times. The chain recombines TRBV5-5 with TRBJ2-7; tentative D call: TRBD2 (5 bases). Germline V lookup: CDR1 SGHKS, CDR2 YYEKEE (reference sequence). This CDR3 is 15 amino acids long. V lost 3 bases and J lost 1, with 14 bases in between. The CDR3 nucleotides read TGTGCCAGCAGCTCTCAGAGGGTGGGGTCCTACGAGCAGTACTTC. This translates into CASSSQRVGSYEQYF.

The gene calls are TRBV10-3 and TRBJ1-4; TRBD1 is a possible D gene (6 bases). This CDR3 region has 15 residues. The V gene's germline CDR1 is ENHRY and CDR2 SYGVKD. V lost 7 bases and J 0 bases, leaving 12 bases between the germline ends. The CDR3 loop reads CAITPGVSTNEKLFF. CDR3 bases: TGTGCCATCACCCCAGGGGTATCAACTAATGAAAAACTGTTTTTT.

V and J are TRBV7-9 and TRBJ1-4; possible D gene TRBD1, 5 bases. Trimming left V 5 bases short and J 8 bases short, with 15 bases between. The V gene's germline CDR1 is SEHNR and CDR2 FQNEAQ (reference sequence). The CDR3 is 14 residues long. The CDR3 here is CASSPGTEGEKLFF. The CDR3 bases are TGTGCCAGCAGCCCCGGGACCGAGGGCGAAAAACTGTTTTTT.

The rearrangement uses TRBV4-3 and TRBJ2-2; no definite D call. The CDR3 length is 15 residues. Germline V gene data show CDR1 as LGHNA and CDR2 as YSLEER. Trimming left V 6 bases short and J 1 base short, with 12 bases between. The CDR3 protein is CASSQMSVNTGELFF. The CDR3 bases are TGCGCCAGCAGTCAAATGTCCGTGAACACCGGGGAGCTGTTTTTT.

The chain joins TRBV21-1 to TRBJ1-2; the table's D call of TRBD1 was not tested on the DNA. TRBV21-1 is a pseudogene segment. The CDR3 loop spans 11 amino acids. The CDR3 DNA follows: TGTGCCAGCAGACAGGGGTTTGGCTACACCTTC. It yields the protein CASRQGFGYTF.

This rearrangement joins TRBV30 to TRBJ2-3; D is perhaps TRBD1 or TRBD2 (6 bases each). This CDR3 is built from 17 residues. V was clipped by 5 bases and J by 6 bases, with 27 bases between them. Germline V gene lookup returns CDR1 GTSNPN and CDR2 SVGIG (reference sequence). Here the CDR3 reads CAWAVVQRRDIGDTQYF. The CDR3 nucleotides are TGTGCCTGGGCCGTCGTACAAAGGCGGGACATAGGGGATACGCAGTATTTT.